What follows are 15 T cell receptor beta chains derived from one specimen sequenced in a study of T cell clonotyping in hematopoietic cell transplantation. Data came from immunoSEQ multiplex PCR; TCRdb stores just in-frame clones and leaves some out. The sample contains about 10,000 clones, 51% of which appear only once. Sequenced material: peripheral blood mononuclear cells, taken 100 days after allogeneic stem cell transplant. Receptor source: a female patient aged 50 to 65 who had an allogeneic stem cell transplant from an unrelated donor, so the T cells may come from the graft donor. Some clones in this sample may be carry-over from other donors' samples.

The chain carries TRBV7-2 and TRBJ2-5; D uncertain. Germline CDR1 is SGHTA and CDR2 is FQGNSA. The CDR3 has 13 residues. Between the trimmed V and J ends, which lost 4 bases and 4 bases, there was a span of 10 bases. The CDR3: CASSSVGGETQYF. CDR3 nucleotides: TGTGCCAGCAGCTCAGTCGGTGGAGAGACCCAGTACTTC.

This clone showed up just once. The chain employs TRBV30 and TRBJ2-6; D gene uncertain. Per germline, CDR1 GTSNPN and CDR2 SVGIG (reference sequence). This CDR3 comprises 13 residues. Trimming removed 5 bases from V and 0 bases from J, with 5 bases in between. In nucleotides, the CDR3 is TGTGCCTGGGACCCCTCTGGGGCCAACGTCCTGACTTTC. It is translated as CAWDPSGANVLTF.

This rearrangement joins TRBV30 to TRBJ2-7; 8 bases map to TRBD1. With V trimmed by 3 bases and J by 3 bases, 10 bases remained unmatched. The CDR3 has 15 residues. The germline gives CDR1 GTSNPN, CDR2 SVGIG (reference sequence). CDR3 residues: CAWSQRTGSHYEQYF. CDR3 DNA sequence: TGTGCCTGGAGCCAAAGGACAGGGAGTCACTACGAGCAGTACTTC.

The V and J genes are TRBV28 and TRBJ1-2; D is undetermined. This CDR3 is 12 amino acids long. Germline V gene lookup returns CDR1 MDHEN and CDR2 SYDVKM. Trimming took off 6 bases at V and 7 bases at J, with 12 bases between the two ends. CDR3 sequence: CASSREVGGYTF. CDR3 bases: TGTGCCAGCAGCCGCGAGGTGGGTGGCTACACCTTC.

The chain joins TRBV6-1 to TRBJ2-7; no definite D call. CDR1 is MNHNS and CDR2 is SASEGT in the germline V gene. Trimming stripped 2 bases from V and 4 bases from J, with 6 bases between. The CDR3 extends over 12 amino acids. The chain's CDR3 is CASSERGYEQYF. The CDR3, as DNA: TGTGCCAGCAGTGAAAGAGGTTACGAGCAGTACTTC.

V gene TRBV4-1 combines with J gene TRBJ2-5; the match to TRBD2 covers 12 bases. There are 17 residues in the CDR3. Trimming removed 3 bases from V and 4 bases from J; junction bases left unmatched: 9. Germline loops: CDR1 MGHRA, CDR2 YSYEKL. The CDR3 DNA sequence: TGCGCCAGCAGCCATCATCTAGCGGGGGGGCCCCGAGAGACCCAGTACTTC. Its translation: CASSHHLAGGPRETQYF.

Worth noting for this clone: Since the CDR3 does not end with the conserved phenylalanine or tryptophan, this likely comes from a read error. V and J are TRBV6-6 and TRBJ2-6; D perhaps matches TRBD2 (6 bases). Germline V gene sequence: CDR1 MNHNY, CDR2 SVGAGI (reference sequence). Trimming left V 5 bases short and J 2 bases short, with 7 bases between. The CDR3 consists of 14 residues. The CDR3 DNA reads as TGTGCCAGCAGTCGCGGGACTGGGGCCAACGTCCTGACTCTC. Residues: CASSRGTGANVLTL.

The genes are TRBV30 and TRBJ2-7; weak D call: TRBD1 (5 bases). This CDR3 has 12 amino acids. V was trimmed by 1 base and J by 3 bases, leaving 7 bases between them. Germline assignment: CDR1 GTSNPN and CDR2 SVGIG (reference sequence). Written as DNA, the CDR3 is TGTGCCTGGAGTGGGGGCCTCTACGAGCAGTACTTC. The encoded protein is CAWSGGLYEQYF.

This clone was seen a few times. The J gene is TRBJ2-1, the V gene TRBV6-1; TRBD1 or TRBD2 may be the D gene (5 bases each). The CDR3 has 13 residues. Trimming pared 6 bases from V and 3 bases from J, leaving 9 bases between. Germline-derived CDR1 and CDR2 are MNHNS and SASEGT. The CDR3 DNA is TGTGCCAGCAGCCGGGGCCTCTACAATGAGCAGTTCTTC. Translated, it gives CASSRGLYNEQFF.

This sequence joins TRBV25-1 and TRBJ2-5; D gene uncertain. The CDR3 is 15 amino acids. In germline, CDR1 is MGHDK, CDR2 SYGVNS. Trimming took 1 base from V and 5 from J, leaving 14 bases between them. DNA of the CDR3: TGTGCCAGCAGTGAATCAAGTGACATAGGGGAGACCCAGTACTTC. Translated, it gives CASSESSDIGETQYF.

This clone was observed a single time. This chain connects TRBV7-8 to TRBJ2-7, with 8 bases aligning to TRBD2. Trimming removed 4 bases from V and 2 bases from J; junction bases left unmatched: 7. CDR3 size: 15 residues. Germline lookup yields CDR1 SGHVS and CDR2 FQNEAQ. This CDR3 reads CASSSISGTTYEQYF. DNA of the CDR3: TGTGCCAGCAGCTCAATTAGCGGGACTACCTACGAGCAGTACTTC. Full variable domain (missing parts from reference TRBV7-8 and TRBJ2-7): GAGVSQSPRYKVAKRGQDVALRCDPISGHVSLFWYQQALGQGPEFLTYFQNEAQLDKSGLPSDRFFAERPEGSVSTLKIQRTQQEDSAVYLCASSSISGTTYEQYFGPGTRLTVT.

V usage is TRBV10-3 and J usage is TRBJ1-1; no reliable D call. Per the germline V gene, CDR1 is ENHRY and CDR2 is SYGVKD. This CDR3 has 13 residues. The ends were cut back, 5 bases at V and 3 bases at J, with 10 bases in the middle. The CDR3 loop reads CAISFGEDTEAFF. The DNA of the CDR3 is TGTGCCATCAGTTTTGGGGAGGACACTGAAGCTTTCTTT.

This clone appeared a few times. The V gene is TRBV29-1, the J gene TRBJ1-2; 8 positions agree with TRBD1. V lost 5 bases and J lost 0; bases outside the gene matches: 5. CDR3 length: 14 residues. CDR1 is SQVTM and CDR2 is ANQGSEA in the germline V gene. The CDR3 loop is CSVTKTGANYGYTF. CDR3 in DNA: TGCAGCGTTACGAAGACAGGGGCTAACTATGGCTACACCTTC.

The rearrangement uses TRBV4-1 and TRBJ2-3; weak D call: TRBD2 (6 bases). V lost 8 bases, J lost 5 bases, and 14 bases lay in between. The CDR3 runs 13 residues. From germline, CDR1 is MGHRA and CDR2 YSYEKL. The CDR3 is CASRHGGGDTQYF. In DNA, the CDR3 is TGCGCCAGCCGGCATGGGGGAGGAGATACGCAGTATTTT.

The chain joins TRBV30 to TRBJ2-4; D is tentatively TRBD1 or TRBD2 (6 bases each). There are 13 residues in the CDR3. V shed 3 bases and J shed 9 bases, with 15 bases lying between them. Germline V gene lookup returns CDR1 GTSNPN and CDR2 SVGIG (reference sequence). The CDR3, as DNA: TGTGCCTGGAGGCAACAGGGACTCGGCATTCAGTACTTC. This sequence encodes CAWRQQGLGIQYF.